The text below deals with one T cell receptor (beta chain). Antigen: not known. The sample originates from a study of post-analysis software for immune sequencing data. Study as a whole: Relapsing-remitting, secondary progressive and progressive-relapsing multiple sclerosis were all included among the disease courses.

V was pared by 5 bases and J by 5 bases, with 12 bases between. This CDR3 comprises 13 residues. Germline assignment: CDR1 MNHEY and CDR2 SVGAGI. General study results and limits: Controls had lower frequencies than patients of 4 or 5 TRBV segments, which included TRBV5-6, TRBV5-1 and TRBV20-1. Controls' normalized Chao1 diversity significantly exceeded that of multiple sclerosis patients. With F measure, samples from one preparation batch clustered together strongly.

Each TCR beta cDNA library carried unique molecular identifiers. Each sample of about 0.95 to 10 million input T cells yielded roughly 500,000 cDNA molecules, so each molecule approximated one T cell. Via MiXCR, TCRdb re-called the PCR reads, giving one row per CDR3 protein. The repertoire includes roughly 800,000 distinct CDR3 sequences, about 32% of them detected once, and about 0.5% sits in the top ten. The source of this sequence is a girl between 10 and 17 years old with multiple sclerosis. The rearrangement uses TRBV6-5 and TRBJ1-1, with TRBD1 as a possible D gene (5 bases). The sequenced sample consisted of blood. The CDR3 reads CASSTGTGTEAFF. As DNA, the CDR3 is TGTGCCAGCAGTACCGGGACGGGAACTGAAGCTTTCTTT.